This T cell receptor (beta chain) was identified during a study of blood T cells in healthy people across ages. A second PCR, run for about 7 to 12 cycles, used a sample-barcoded 5' primer plus a J-beta primer mix. Each cDNA was tagged by a template-switch adaptor containing 12 random nucleotides. Samples each returned at least 2.5 million CDR3-containing paired-end reads. TCRdb re-called the 5' RACE reads with MiXCR, one entry per CDR3 protein. The data hold over 600,000 distinct CDR3 sequences, with around a fifth observed a single time. The CDR3 extends over 15 amino acids. Germline-derived CDR1 and CDR2 are MNHEY and SVGEGT. After removal of 5 bases from V and 6 bases from J, the junction contained 11 bases not matched to a gene.

Sequenced material: blood. This TCR was sampled from a man aged 70 or older in good health. The chain employs TRBV6-2 or TRBV6-3 and TRBJ1-2, with TRBD1 matching 8 bases. The CDR3 nucleotides read TGTGCCAGCAGTCGAACACAGGGGGTGATCGATGGCTACACCTTC. It translates to CASSRTQGVIDGYTF.